These T cell receptor beta chains were read from a single sample in a study of blood T cell repertoires in COVID-19. Produced via immunoSEQ multiplex PCR; TCRdb's table is partial and in-frame only. The repertoire holds 150,000 to 160,000 clones, with 75% to 90% as singletons. The material sequenced was peripheral blood. The receptors were sampled from a woman in her forties with acute or convalescent COVID-19. CDR3s include the opening cysteine and the closing phenylalanine or tryptophan. Each record gives: J gene, V gene, clone size, CDR3 protein. A clone size is listed for some rows: how often the clone was seen (once, few, many), or a class if it is expanded.

J: TRBJ2-3; V: TRBV9; size: few; CDR3: CASSVQIADTQYF
J: TRBJ1-3; V: TRBV18; size: NA; CDR3: CASSPGVAGNTIYF
J: TRBJ2-3; V: TRBV6-6; size: NA; CDR3: CASSLLQGTDTQYF
J: TRBJ2-6; V: TRBV30; size: NA; CDR3: CAWSVQRAVSGANVLTF
J: TRBJ1-6; V: TRBV19; size: NA; CDR3: CASSRTEPGSPLHF
J: TRBJ2-3; V: TRBV21-1; size: NA; CDR3: CASSKCGHASTDTQYF
J: TRBJ2-6; V: TRBV6-6; size: once; CDR3: CASTVGRGANVLTF
J: TRBJ2-7; V: TRBV5-1; size: NA; CDR3: CASSLKEGHPEQYF
J: TRBJ1-1; V: TRBV25-1; size: NA; CDR3: CASSPSQGTYTEAFF
J: TRBJ2-7; V: TRBV10-1; size: NA; CDR3: CASSRLQGVEQYF
J: TRBJ1-2; V: TRBV29-1; size: NA; CDR3: CSVERRDRGYGYTF
J: TRBJ2-7; V: TRBV10-1; size: NA; CDR3: CASSNRAYEQYF
J: TRBJ2-3; V: TRBV21-1; size: NA; CDR3: CASHRVGVWDTQYF
J: TRBJ2-2; V: TRBV6-2/TRBV6-3; size: NA; CDR3: CASSKGLAGFGELFF
J: TRBJ2-3; V: TRBV5-1; size: NA; CDR3: CASNSGLTSTDTQYF
J: TRBJ1-2; V: TRBV3-1/TRBV3-2; size: NA; CDR3: CASSQRQSNYGYTF
J: TRBJ1-5; V: TRBV5-6; size: NA; CDR3: CASSLQSQPQHF
J: TRBJ2-3; V: TRBV5-5; size: NA; CDR3: CASSFLDLGDTQYF
J: TRBJ1-6; V: TRBV9; size: NA; CDR3: CASSADATNYNSPLHF
J: TRBJ2-7; V: TRBV27; size: NA; CDR3: CASSLTARERDEQYF
J: TRBJ2-7; V: TRBV6-1; size: NA; CDR3: CASSEGRGGASYEQYF
J: TRBJ1-1; V: TRBV7-9; size: NA; CDR3: CASSSQGANTEAFF
J: TRBJ1-6; V: TRBV27; size: few; CDR3: CASIGGGYSPLHF
J: TRBJ2-7; V: TRBV19; size: NA; CDR3: CASSIGLAGSYEQYF
J: TRBJ2-7; V: TRBV27; size: NA; CDR3: CASRVGGLNYPGSYEQYF
J: TRBJ1-1; V: TRBV5-1; size: NA; CDR3: CASSDPRQGNMNTEAFF
J: TRBJ2-7; V: TRBV2; size: NA; CDR3: CASSHRGYYPLYEQYF
J: TRBJ1-2; V: TRBV5-8; size: NA; CDR3: CASTQDRGLYGYTF
J: TRBJ2-7; V: TRBV7-9; size: NA; CDR3: CASSPPGSEQYF
J: TRBJ1-2; V: TRBV5-1; size: NA; CDR3: CASSLETVYGYTF
J: TRBJ1-5; V: TRBV19; size: NA; CDR3: CASSINSRGGNQPQHF
J: TRBJ1-1; V: TRBV2; size: NA; CDR3: CASSEEPGQGDLGHTEAFF
J: TRBJ2-3; V: TRBV4-2; size: NA; CDR3: CASSLGTDTQYF